Below are 4 T cell receptor beta chains sequenced from a single sample in a study of blood T cell repertoires in COVID-19. The assay was immunoSEQ multiplex PCR, and TCRdb's table has in-frame clones only and misses some. Of 150,000 to 250,000 clones listed, about 80% are singletons. Sequencing input: peripheral blood. These receptors all come from a human donor with acute or convalescent COVID-19. The donor label of this sample is uncertain.

This clone was seen a few times. This rearrangement joins TRBV19 to TRBJ1-1, with 7 nucleotides matching TRBD1. The length of the CDR3 is 14 residues. Germline V gene sequence: CDR1 LNHDA, CDR2 SQIVND (reference sequence). V lost 5 bases and J lost 1; bases outside the gene matches: 4. The CDR3 sequence: CASSHQGGNTEAFF. In DNA, the CDR3 is TGTGCCAGTAGTCATCAGGGGGGGAACACTGAAGCTTTCTTT.

This clone was counted only a few times. The chain employs TRBV6-2 or TRBV6-3 and TRBJ1-2; tentative D call: TRBD1 (5 bases). Germline V gene sequence: CDR1 MNHEY, CDR2 SVGEGT. Trimming cost V 2 bases and J 0 bases, with 13 bases left between them. The CDR3 sequence is 16 residues long. The CDR3 is CASSYRDRLTNYGYTF. DNA for the CDR3: TGTGCCAGCAGTTACCGTGACAGACTCACTAACTATGGCTACACCTTC.

The CDR3 DNA follows: TGTGCCAGCAGTTTAGGACTAGCGGGAAACAATGAGCAGTTCTTC. Translating gives CASSLGLAGNNEQFF. This chain connects TRBV6-5 to TRBJ2-1; 12 bases line up with TRBD2. CDR1 and CDR2 from the germline V gene are MNHEY and SVGAGI. This CDR3 spans 15 amino acids. The junction had 3 bases not matched to a gene; V was cut back by 4 bases and J by 5 bases.

V gene TRBV7-8 combines with J gene TRBJ1-5; TRBD1 matches 9 bases. The CDR3 is 15 amino acids. The germline V gene encodes CDR1 SGHVS and CDR2 FQNEAQ. V gave up 2 bases and J gave up 6 bases; unmatched junction bases: 5. The chain's CDR3 is CASSLMGTGFQPQHF. DNA of the CDR3: TGTGCCAGCAGCTTAATGGGGACAGGGTTTCAGCCCCAGCATTTT.